The clone carrying this T cell receptor beta chain was found a few times. What it recognizes is unknown. TCRdb redid the calling of the reads with MiXCR, one entry per CDR3 protein. This table has 250,000 or so distinct CDR3 sequences, about a sixth appearing once. These data come from a study of T cell repertoires in cytomegalovirus infection. Study context: Both CMV infection and a matching HLA type were indicated by public TCR beta signatures. Notes on the study in general: Ex vivo, HLA-C-restricted CMV-specific TCR beta clonotypes prevailed over the rest of the response.

This TCR derives from a human donor in good health (CMV status not recorded). Some clones in this sample may be carry-over from other donors' samples. Material: CD8+ T cells from PBMCs.

For the CDR3, the DNA is TGCGCCAGCAGCCAAGATGGGGGGACCTCCTACAATGAGCAGTTCTTC. It translates to CASSQDGGTSYNEQFF. This chain links TRBV4-3 with TRBJ2-1, with a possible D match to TRBD2 (6 bases). Germline CDR1 and CDR2: LGHNA and YSLEER. The V end was cut by 0 bases, the J end by 0 bases, with 9 bases between. The CDR3 loop spans 16 amino acids.